Listed below are T cell receptor beta chains from one sample, sequenced in a study of blood T cell repertoires in COVID-19. Sequenced by immunoSEQ multiplex PCR; TCRdb stores in-frame clones only, minus some. The sample lists around 310,000 clones, roughly nine tenths occurring once. The sample consisted of PBMCs or T cells enriched from blood (not recorded which). The receptors shown here come from a woman aged 25 to 39 who had recovered from COVID-19. CDR3s include the opening cysteine and the closing phenylalanine or tryptophan. D genes are given only for firm matches. Not all rows give a size; the values are once, few, many and, for expanded clones, a class.

V	size	J	D	DNA	CDR3
TRBV2	.	TRBJ2-4	.	TGTGCCTCGACAGGATTAGCCAAAAACATTCAGTACTTC	CASTGLAKNIQYF
TRBV5-5	.	TRBJ1-5	TRBD1	TGTGCCAGCAGTTCAGGGGGCTGGGGCAATCAGCCCCAGCATTTT	CASSSGGWGNQPQHF
TRBV28	once	TRBJ2-3	.	TGTGCCAGCAGTTTAAGGCTAGCTGAAGATACGCAGTATTTT	CASSLRLAEDTQYF
TRBV27	.	TRBJ1-5	.	TGTGCCAGCAGTTTAGACCCTCAGACAGGAGGAGAAAGGACGACTGGTAATCAGCCCCAGCATTTT	CASSLDPQTGGERTTGNQPQHF
TRBV19	.	TRBJ2-1	.	TGTGCCAGTAGTCCAGGGGCTTTCTACGGCGGGAGCTCCTACAATGAGCAGTTCTTC	CASSPGAFYGGSSYNEQFF
TRBV5-1	.	TRBJ2-1	.	TGCGCCAGCAGCTTGGGACAGTTAACCAATGAGCAGTTCTTC	CASSLGQLTNEQFF
TRBV5-6	.	TRBJ2-3	TRBD2	TGTGCCAGCAGCTTTGGCGGGAGGGCATCAGATACGCAGTATTTT	CASSFGGRASDTQYF
TRBV15	.	TRBJ1-2	TRBD1	TGTGCCACCAGCAGAGACCGGACAGGGACCGGCTACACCTTC	CATSRDRTGTGYTF
TRBV18	.	TRBJ2-2	TRBD2	TGTGCCAGCTCACGGCTAGCGGGTGCGAACACCGGGGAGCTGTTTTTT	CASSRLAGANTGELFF
TRBV18	.	TRBJ2-7	TRBD1	TGTGCCAGCTCACCCTCGGGACAGCTCTCCTACGAGCAGTACTTC	CASSPSGQLSYEQYF
TRBV6-2/TRBV6-3	.	TRBJ2-7	TRBD1	TGTGCCAGCAGTGCCCCGGGACAGGGGATTTCCGAGCAGTACTTC	CASSAPGQGISEQYF
TRBV5-1	.	TRBJ1-1	.	TGCGCCAGCAGCCGGGTAGGGACGGGGGACAACACTGAAGCTTTCTTT	CASSRVGTGDNTEAFF
TRBV11-2	.	TRBJ2-3	.	TGTGCCAGCAGCTTAGATCCGTTAGGGCGGGACCTCACAGATACGCAGTATTTT	CASSLDPLGRDLTDTQYF
TRBV18	.	TRBJ2-7	.	TGTGCCAGCTCTCCGACTTCTTCGACTGTGTTGGGCGAGCAGTACTTC	CASSPTSSTVLGEQYF
TRBV11-2	.	TRBJ1-3	.	TGTGCCAGCAGCTTAGCAGTTCCTGGAAACACCATATATTTT	CASSLAVPGNTIYF
TRBV4-2	.	TRBJ1-6	.	TGTGCCAGCAGCCAAGATCATGGGGGCAATTCACCCCTCCACTTT	CASSQDHGGNSPLHF
TRBV4-1	.	TRBJ2-7	TRBD1	TGCGCCAGCAGCCACTCCGGGACAGGGAGCTACGAGCAGTACTTC	CASSHSGTGSYEQYF
TRBV7-9	.	TRBJ1-6	TRBD1	TGTGCCAGCAGCCCCTTCGAGGGGGCGAATTCACCCCTCCACTTT	CASSPFEGANSPLHF
TRBV27	once	TRBJ1-1	.	TGTGCCAGCAGTTCCTTGGCCGCAGGGCAGGGGCTCGAAGCTTTCTTT	CASSSLAAGQGLEAFF
TRBV5-6	.	TRBJ1-3	.	TGTGCCAGCAGCTTGGGTCCAGTCTCTGGAAACACCATATATTTT	CASSLGPVSGNTIYF
TRBV7-3	.	TRBJ2-4	.	TGTGCCAGCAGCTTAAGATCGGGCGGGGCCACCAAAAACATTCAGTACTTC	CASSLRSGGATKNIQYF
TRBV11-2	once	TRBJ2-7	TRBD1	TGTGCCAGCAGCTGGGGGACAGGGGCTGGCTACGAGCAGTACTTC	CASSWGTGAGYEQYF
TRBV19	.	TRBJ2-3	TRBD1	TGTGCCAGTAGTCCTGGACAGGGAGTAGATACGCAGTATTTT	CASSPGQGVDTQYF
TRBV19	few	TRBJ2-1	.	TGTGCCAGTAGTATCCTACCGGGACTTGGGAATGAGCAGTTCTTC	CASSILPGLGNEQFF
TRBV7-9	once	TRBJ1-2	TRBD1	TGTGCCAGCAGCCCCCCTTCGGACAGGGAAAACTATGGCTACACCTTC	CASSPPSDRENYGYTF
TRBV6-5	.	TRBJ2-7	TRBD1	TGTGCCAGCGACAGGGCCTACGAGCAGTACTTC	CASDRAYEQYF
TRBV7-2	.	TRBJ1-4	.	TGTGCCAGCAGCTTAGCCTCAACTAATGAAAAACTGTTTTTT	CASSLASTNEKLFF
TRBV5-1	.	TRBJ1-2	.	TGCGCCAGCAGCTTAAATCACGTGGACAGCTTCGATGGCTACACCTTC	CASSLNHVDSFDGYTF
TRBV2	few	TRBJ1-2	TRBD1	TGTGCCAGCAGTGGGACAGGGAGATCTGGCTACACCTTC	CASSGTGRSGYTF
TRBV5-1	.	TRBJ2-5	.	TGCGCCAGCAGCCTACCGCTAGCCGCAGAGACCCAGTACTTC	CASSLPLAAETQYF
TRBV6-5	.	TRBJ2-7	TRBD2	TGTGCCAGCAGCTCAAACCGGGACTACCGCTACGAGCAGTACTTC	CASSSNRDYRYEQYF
TRBV28	.	TRBJ2-1	.	TGTGCCAGCAGTGAACGGGAAGAGGAGGATGAGCAGTTCTTC	CASSEREEEDEQFF
TRBV9	.	TRBJ2-3	.	TGTGCCAGCAGCGGTAGGGAGCGAACAGATACGCAGTATTTT	CASSGRERTDTQYF
TRBV19	.	TRBJ2-1	TRBD2	TGTGCCAGTAGTATCTCGCTAGCGGGAGGAGATGAGCAGTTCTTC	CASSISLAGGDEQFF
TRBV3-1/TRBV3-2	few	TRBJ2-4	TRBD2	TGTGCCAGCAGCCAGATTTCTGCAGGACTAGCAGGAGGAGCCAAAAACATTCAGTACTTC	CASSQISAGLAGGAKNIQYF
TRBV3-1/TRBV3-2	.	TRBJ1-5	TRBD1	TGTGCCAGCAGCCAGGGCAGGACAGGGGGCAATCAGCCCCAGCATTTT	CASSQGRTGGNQPQHF
TRBV15	.	TRBJ1-5	TRBD1	TGTGCCACCAGCAGAGAACAGGGGGGTAGCAATCAGCCCCAGCATTTT	CATSREQGGSNQPQHF
TRBV27	.	TRBJ1-1	TRBD1	TGTGCCAGCAGTTTATCTCCTTGGACAGGGCAAGCTTTCTTT	CASSLSPWTGQAFF
TRBV6-5	.	TRBJ2-7	TRBD1	TGTGCCAGCAGTCCCGGGACAGGGGTACTCAACGAGCAGTACTTC	CASSPGTGVLNEQYF
TRBV3-1/TRBV3-2	.	TRBJ1-1	TRBD1	TGTGCCAGCAGCCAGTGGACAGGGAATCAAGAGTATCAGAACACTGAAGCTTTCTTT	CASSQWTGNQEYQNTEAFF
TRBV24-1	.	TRBJ1-5	TRBD1	TGTGCCACCAGTGATTCTAACGGGACAGGGGATCAGCCCCAGCATTTT	CATSDSNGTGDQPQHF
TRBV5-1	.	TRBJ2-7	TRBD2	TGCGCCAGCAGCCCCCTCGTTGGGCTAGCGGGAGTAGGCTCCTACGAGCAGTACTTC	CASSPLVGLAGVGSYEQYF
TRBV19	.	TRBJ1-4	.	TGTGCCAGTAGTTTACGACAGAATAATGAAAAACTGTTTTTT	CASSLRQNNEKLFF